These 11 T cell receptor beta chains were all obtained from the same sample, sequenced in a study of T cells in Graves' hyperthyroidism and ophthalmopathy. TCR beta CDR3 regions were amplified from RNA transcripts. A set of HTBI primers served as the primers for a first-round RT-PCR of the TCR CDR3. Each CDR3 protein gets one entry after TCRdb re-called the multiplex PCR reads with MiXCR. Of hundreds of thousands of distinct CDR3 sequences in the sample, roughly 15% were seen once. Sequencing used blood. Receptors originate from a woman aged 45 to 65 with Graves' ophthalmopathy.

At least ten counts were recorded for this clonotype. The rearrangement links TRBV5-1 to TRBJ2-1; 9 bases match TRBD2. Germline lookup yields CDR1 SGHRS and CDR2 YFSETQ. V was clipped by 3 bases and J by 4 bases; unmatched bases: 5. The CDR3 runs 15 residues. CDR3 sequence reads: CASSSLAGPYNEQFF. In nucleotides, the CDR3 is TGCGCCAGCAGCTCCCTAGCGGGACCATACAATGAGCAGTTCTTC.

This clonotype was seen more than once but under ten times. The rearrangement joins TRBV20-1 to TRBJ1-1, with 7 positions matching TRBD1. Unmatched junction bases numbered 7, after V lost 1 base and J lost 11 bases. In germline, CDR1 is DFQATT, CDR2 SNEGSKA (reference sequence). This CDR3 is 12 amino acids long. CDR3 in amino acids: CSARGAQGRAFF. In DNA, the CDR3 is TGCAGTGCTAGAGGGGCACAGGGGAGGGCTTTCTTT.

V is TRBV11-2 and J is TRBJ2-3; D remains unclear. CDR3 length: 12 residues. Per the germline V gene, CDR1 is SGHAT and CDR2 is FQNNGV. Trimming stripped 5 bases from V and 6 bases from J, with 9 bases between. CDR3 protein: CASSRDLDTQYF. The CDR3 coding sequence is TGTGCCAGCAGCCGAGACTTGGATACGCAGTATTTT.

This clonotype was detected only a few times. A much bigger clone sits one base away, suggesting this may be a read error. The chain combines TRBV27 with TRBJ2-7; D uncertain. CDR3 length equals 11 residues. From germline, CDR1 is MNHEY and CDR2 SMNVEV (reference sequence). Trimming took off 3 bases at V and 11 bases at J, with 11 bases between the two ends. The CDR3 here is CASSLGDAEYF. The CDR3 DNA reads as TGTGCCAGCAGTTTGGGTGACGCGGAGTACTTC.

This clonotype has a count of ten or more. This chain links TRBV7-9 with TRBJ2-1; D not resolved. Germline V gene lookup returns CDR1 SEHNR and CDR2 FQNEAQ (reference sequence). CDR3 size: 12 residues. V was trimmed by 1 base and J by 10 bases, leaving 8 bases between them. The CDR3 here is CASSLVTEEQFF. For the CDR3, the DNA is TGTGCCAGCAGCTTAGTGACGGAAGAGCAGTTCTTC.

This clonotype was observed a handful of times. The rearrangement joins TRBV9 to TRBJ2-1; D possibly matches TRBD1 or TRBD2 (6 bases each). Germline assignment: CDR1 SGDLS and CDR2 YYNGEE. Trimming shortened V by 0 bases and J by 10 bases, and 14 bases separated the two germline ends. The CDR3 consists of 14 residues. CDR3 sequence: CASSVALRGREQFF. CDR3 coding DNA: TGTGCCAGCAGCGTAGCCTTACGGGGGCGAGAGCAGTTCTTC. Based on the CDR3 plus reference TRBV9 and TRBJ2-1, the full variable domain is DSGVTQTPKHLITATGQRVTLRCSPRSGDLSVYWYQQSLDQGLQFLIQYYNGEERAKGNILERFSAQQFPDLHSELNLSSLELGDSALYFCASSVALRGREQFFGPGTRLTVL.

This clonotype was detected many times. This chain links TRBV6-5 with TRBJ2-7, with D tentatively TRBD1 (6 bases). Trimming removed 2 bases from V and 7 bases from J, with 12 bases in between. CDR1 and CDR2 (germline): MNHEY, SVGAGI. The CDR3 consists of 13 residues. The CDR3 sequence: CASSYAFDREQYF. In DNA form, the CDR3 reads TGTGCCAGCAGTTACGCCTTTGACAGGGAGCAGTACTTC.

This clonotype was observed at least ten times. V is TRBV29-1 and J is TRBJ2-1, with TRBD2 identical over 13 bases. Trimming cost V 3 bases and J 4 bases; bases outside gene matches: 12. Germline V gene sequence: CDR1 SQVTM, CDR2 ANQGSEA. The CDR3 length is 18 residues. CDR3 nucleotides: TGCAGCGTTGACGGGACTAGCGGGGCCGAGGGGTTTTACAATGAGCAGTTCTTC. The encoded protein is CSVDGTSGAEGFYNEQFF.

Many counts were recorded for this clonotype. The CDR3 DNA reads TGTGCCAGCTCTACTTCCTCTAGCACAGATACGCAGTATTTT. It encodes CASSTSSSTDTQYF. V gene TRBV18 combines with J gene TRBJ2-3, with unresolved D. V lost 6 bases to trimming and J lost 0 bases, with 10 bases between them. Germline-derived CDR1 and CDR2 are KGHSH and LQKENI. The CDR3 has 14 amino acids.

This clonotype turned up a few times. V gene TRBV5-6 combines with J gene TRBJ1-1; D call uncertain. Trimming stripped 3 bases from V and 1 base from J, with 7 bases between. The CDR3 is 13 amino acids. Germline values: CDR1 SGHDT, CDR2 YYEEEE. CDR3 nucleotides: TGTGCCAGCAGCTGGCGATCGAACACTGAAGCTTTCTTT. Amino acid sequence: CASSWRSNTEAFF.

This clonotype was found many times. The chain links TRBV30 to TRBJ2-1; D gene uncertain. V was shortened by 4 bases and J by 6 bases, with 4 bases between the two germline ends. Germline loops: CDR1 GTSNPN, CDR2 SVGIG (reference sequence). This CDR3 spans 10 amino acids. In DNA, the CDR3 is TGTGCCTGGAATGGCAATGAGCAGTTCTTC. Its protein is CAWNGNEQFF.